This TCR beta chain came from a study of T cell responses to AZD1222 COVID-19 vaccine. The study, taken as a whole, reports: No day 14 peak samples; only post-peak repertoires were characterized. Regions 160-218 and 743-854 held dominance among vaccine-associated CD4 TCRs, which spanned spike.

Libraries were prepared by immunoSEQ multiplex PCR; TCRdb keeps only in-frame clonotypes and omits some of them. The sample contains roughly 150,000 clones, around 86% of which appear only once. As for this clone: Its specificity is unknown.

Source: peripheral blood, taken 28 days after the second AZD1222 dose. The TCR comes from an adult who received the AZD1222 COVID-19 vaccine.

This chain's CDR3 is CASSISLAEPYEQYF. CDR3 DNA: TGTGCCAGTAGTATCTCCCTAGCGGAGCCTTACGAGCAGTACTTC. The chain has TRBV19 and TRBJ2-7, with 7 bases aligning to TRBD2. J lost 4 bases, V lost 3 bases, and 9 bases had no gene match. CDR3 length equals 15 residues. Germline-derived CDR1 and CDR2 are LNHDA and SQIVND (reference sequence).